The 4 T cell receptor beta chains listed next were all sequenced from one sample in a study of CD8 T cells in ankylosing spondylitis. One entry per CDR3 protein, called by TCRdb with MiXCR from the 5' RACE reads. The sample includes more than 300,000 distinct CDR3 sequences, about 9.9% seen only once; the top ten take around 8.4%. The specimen was blood, either unsorted or a sorted T cell fraction (not recorded which). The receptors come from a female donor with ankylosing spondylitis or in good health (not recorded which).

This clonotype has a count of ten or more. The chain recombines TRBV5-4 with TRBJ2-5, with D maybe TRBD1 (6 bases). Germline CDR1 is SGHNT and CDR2 is YYREEE (reference sequence). This CDR3 is 14 amino acids long. The V and J ends lost 4 bases and 2 bases respectively, with 12 bases between them. The CDR3 DNA sequence: TGTGCCAGCAGCCTCCGGGACACTCAAGAGACCCAGTACTTC. This gives the protein CASSLRDTQETQYF.

This clonotype was recorded at least ten times. The chain couples TRBV6-2 or TRBV6-3 to TRBJ2-2; no clear D. V was clipped by 0 bases and J by 3 bases, with 14 bases between them. The CDR3 sequence is 17 residues long. Germline CDR1 MNHEY, CDR2 SVGEGT. The CDR3 region is CASSYSKGMGYTGELFF. CDR3 DNA: TGTGCCAGCAGTTACTCGAAAGGGATGGGTTACACCGGGGAGCTGTTTTTT.

This clonotype was seen more than once but under ten times. The V gene is TRBV4-1, the J gene TRBJ2-7; 10 positions agree with TRBD1. The germline V gene has CDR1 MGHRA and CDR2 YSYEKL. Trimming removed 4 bases from V and 6 bases from J; junction bases left unmatched: 9. This CDR3 region has 15 residues. The CDR3 reads CASSLSGTGASEQYF. CDR3 coding DNA: TGCGCCAGCAGCCTTTCCGGGACAGGGGCGTCCGAGCAGTACTTC.

V gene TRBV12-3 or TRBV12-4 combines with J gene TRBJ1-3; a possible D gene is TRBD1 (5 bases). The germline V and J ends were trimmed by 6 bases and 0 bases, with 9 bases remaining between them. The CDR3 is made up of 14 amino acids. The CDR3 nucleotides read TGTGCCAGCAGAACGGGGGGCTCTGGAAACACCATATATTTT. Its protein is CASRTGGSGNTIYF.